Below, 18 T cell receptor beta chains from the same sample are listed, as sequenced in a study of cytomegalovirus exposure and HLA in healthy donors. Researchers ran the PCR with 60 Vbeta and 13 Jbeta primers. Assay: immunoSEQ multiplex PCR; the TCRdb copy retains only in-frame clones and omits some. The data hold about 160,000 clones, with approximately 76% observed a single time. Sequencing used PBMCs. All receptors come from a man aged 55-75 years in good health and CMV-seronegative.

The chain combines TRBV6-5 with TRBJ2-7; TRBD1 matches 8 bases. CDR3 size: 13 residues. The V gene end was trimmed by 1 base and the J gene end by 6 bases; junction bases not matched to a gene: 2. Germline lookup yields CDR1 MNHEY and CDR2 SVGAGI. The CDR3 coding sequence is TGTGCCAGCAGTTACTTCCAGGGGGCCGAGCAGTACTTC. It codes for CASSYFQGAEQYF.

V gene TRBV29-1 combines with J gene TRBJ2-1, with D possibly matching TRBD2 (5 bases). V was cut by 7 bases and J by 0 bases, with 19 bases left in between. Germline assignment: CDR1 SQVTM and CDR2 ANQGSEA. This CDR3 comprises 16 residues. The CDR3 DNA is TGCAGCGGTGCTAGGAGCGGAACTAGCTCCTACAATGAGCAGTTCTTC. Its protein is CSGARSGTSSYNEQFF.

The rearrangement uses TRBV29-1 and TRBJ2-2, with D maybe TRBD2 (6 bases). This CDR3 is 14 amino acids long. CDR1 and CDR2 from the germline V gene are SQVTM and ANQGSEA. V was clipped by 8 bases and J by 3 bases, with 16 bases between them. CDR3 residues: CSCSGRTDTGELFF. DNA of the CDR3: TGCAGCTGCAGCGGGCGGACGGACACCGGGGAGCTGTTTTTT.

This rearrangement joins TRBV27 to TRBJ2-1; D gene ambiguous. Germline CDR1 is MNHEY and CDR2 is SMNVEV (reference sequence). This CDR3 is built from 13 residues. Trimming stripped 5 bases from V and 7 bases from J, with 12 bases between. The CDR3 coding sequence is TGTGCCAGCAGTGCCCTAAACGCGAATGAGCAGTTCTTC. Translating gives CASSALNANEQFF.

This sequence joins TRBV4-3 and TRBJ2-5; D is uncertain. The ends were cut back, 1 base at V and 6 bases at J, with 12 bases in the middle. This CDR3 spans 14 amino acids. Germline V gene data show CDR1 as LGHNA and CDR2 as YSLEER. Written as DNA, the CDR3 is TGCGCCAGCAGCCAAGGGCGAGGTAGGAAGACCCAGTACTTC. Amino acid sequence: CASSQGRGRKTQYF.

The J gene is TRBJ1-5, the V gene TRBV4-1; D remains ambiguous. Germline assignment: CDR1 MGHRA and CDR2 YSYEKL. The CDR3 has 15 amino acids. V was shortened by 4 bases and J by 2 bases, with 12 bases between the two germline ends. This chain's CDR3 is CASSLAAQGNQPQHF. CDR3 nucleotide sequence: TGCGCCAGCAGCCTTGCCGCCCAGGGCAATCAGCCCCAGCATTTT.

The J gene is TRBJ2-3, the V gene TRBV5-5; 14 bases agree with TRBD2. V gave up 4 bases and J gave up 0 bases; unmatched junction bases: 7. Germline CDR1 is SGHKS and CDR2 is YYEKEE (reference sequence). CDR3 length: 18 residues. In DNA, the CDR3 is TGTGCCAGCAGCGGGGGGACTAGCGGGGGCACTAGCACAGATACGCAGTATTTT. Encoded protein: CASSGGTSGGTSTDTQYF.

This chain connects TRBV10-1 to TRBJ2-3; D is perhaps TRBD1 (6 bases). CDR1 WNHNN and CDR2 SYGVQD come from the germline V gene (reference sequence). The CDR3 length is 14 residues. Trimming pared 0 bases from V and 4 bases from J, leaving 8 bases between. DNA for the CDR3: TGCGCCAGCAGTGAGTCGACAGGCGCAGATACGCAGTATTTT. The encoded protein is CASSESTGADTQYF.

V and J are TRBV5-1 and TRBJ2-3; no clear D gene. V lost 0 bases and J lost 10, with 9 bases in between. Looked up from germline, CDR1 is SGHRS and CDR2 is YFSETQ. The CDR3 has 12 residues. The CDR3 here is CASSLDYWPQYF. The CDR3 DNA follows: TGCGCCAGCAGCTTGGACTATTGGCCGCAGTATTTT.

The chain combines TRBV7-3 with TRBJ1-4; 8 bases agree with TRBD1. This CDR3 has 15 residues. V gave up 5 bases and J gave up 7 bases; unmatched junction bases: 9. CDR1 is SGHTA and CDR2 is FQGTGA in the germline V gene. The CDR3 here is CASSKGDRLSEKLFF. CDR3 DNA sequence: TGTGCCAGCAGCAAAGGGGACAGGCTTAGTGAAAAACTGTTTTTT.

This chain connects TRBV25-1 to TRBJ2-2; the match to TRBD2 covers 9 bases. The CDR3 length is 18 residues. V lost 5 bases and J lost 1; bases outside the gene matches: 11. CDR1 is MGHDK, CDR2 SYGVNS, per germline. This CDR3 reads CASSRRGIAGVNTGELFF. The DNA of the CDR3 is TGTGCCAGCAGTCGTCGGGGTATAGCGGGAGTGAACACCGGGGAGCTGTTTTTT.

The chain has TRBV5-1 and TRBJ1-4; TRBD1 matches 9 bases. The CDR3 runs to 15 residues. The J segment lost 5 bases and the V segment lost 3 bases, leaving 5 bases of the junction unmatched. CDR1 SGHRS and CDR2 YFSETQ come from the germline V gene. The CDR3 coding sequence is TGCGCCAGCAGCTACGGGACAGGGCTAAATGAAAAACTGTTTTTT. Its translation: CASSYGTGLNEKLFF.

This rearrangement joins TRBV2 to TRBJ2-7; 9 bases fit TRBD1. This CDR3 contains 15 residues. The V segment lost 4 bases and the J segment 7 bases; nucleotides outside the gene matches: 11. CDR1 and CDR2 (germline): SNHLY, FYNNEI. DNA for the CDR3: TGTGCCAGCAGTGGGACCCAAGGGACAGGGCATGAGCAGTACTTC. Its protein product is CASSGTQGTGHEQYF.

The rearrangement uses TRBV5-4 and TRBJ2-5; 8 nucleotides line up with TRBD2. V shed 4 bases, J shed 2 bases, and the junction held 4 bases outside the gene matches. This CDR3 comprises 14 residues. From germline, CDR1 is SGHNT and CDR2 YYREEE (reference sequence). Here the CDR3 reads CASSPAGVQETQYF. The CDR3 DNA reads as TGTGCCAGCAGCCCAGCGGGAGTACAAGAGACCCAGTACTTC.

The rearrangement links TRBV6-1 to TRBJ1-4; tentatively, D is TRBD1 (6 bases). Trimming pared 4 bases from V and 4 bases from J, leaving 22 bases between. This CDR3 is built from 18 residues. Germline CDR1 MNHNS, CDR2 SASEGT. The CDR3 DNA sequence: TGTGCCAGCAGTGCCGTTTTAATCCGGGACACCAGTAATGAAAAACTGTTTTTT. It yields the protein CASSAVLIRDTSNEKLFF.

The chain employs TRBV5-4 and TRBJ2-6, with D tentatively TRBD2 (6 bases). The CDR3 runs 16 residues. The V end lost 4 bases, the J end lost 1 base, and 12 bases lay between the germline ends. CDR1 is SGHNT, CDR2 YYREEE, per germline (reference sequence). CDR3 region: CASSPSGRSGANVLTF. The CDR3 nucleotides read TGTGCCAGCAGCCCCAGTGGGAGGTCTGGGGCCAACGTCCTGACTTTC.

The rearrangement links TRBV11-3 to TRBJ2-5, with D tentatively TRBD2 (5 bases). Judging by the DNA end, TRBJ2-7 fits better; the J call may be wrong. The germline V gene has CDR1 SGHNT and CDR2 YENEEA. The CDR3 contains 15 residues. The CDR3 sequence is CASSFRGSTSYEQYF. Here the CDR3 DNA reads TGTGCCAGCAGCTTCCGCGGGTCGACTTCCTACGAGCAGTACTTC.

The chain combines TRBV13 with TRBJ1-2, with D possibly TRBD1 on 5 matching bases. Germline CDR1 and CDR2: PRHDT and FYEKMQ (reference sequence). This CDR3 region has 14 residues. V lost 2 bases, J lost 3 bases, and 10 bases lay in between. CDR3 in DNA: TGTGCCAGCAGCTTACAGGGTTTTGACTATGGCTACACCTTC. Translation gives CASSLQGFDYGYTF.